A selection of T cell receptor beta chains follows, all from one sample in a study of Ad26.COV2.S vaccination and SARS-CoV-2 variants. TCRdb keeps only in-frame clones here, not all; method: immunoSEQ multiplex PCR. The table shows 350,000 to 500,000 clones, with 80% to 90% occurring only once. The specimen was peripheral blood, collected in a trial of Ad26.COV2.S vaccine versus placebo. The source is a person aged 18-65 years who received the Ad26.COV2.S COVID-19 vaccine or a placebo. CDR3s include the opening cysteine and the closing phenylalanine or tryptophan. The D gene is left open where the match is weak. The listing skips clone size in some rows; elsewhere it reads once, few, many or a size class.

CDR3aa: CASSHREKSPLHF; CDR3nt: TGTGCCAGCAGCCACAGGGAAAAATCACCCCTCCACTTT; d_gene: .; abundance: .; j_gene: TRBJ1-6; v_gene: TRBV3-1/TRBV3-2
CDR3aa: CASSFSSGSILNEQFF; CDR3nt: TGTGCCAGCAGTTTTTCTAGCGGGAGTATCTTGAATGAGCAGTTCTTC; d_gene: TRBD2; abundance: .; j_gene: TRBJ2-1; v_gene: TRBV27
CDR3aa: CASFDRNTEAFF; CDR3nt: TGTGCCAGTTTTGACAGGAACACTGAAGCTTTCTTT; d_gene: .; abundance: .; j_gene: TRBJ1-1; v_gene: TRBV19
CDR3aa: CSVAFSGGGYGYTF; CDR3nt: TGCAGCGTTGCTTTCTCTGGGGGCGGCTATGGCTACACCTTC; d_gene: .; abundance: .; j_gene: TRBJ1-2; v_gene: TRBV29-1
CDR3aa: CASSVEGLLHIQYF; CDR3nt: TGTGCCAGCAGTGTGGAGGGGTTGTTGCACATTCAGTACTTC; d_gene: .; abundance: .; j_gene: TRBJ2-4; v_gene: TRBV2
CDR3aa: CASSMDRPGDGEQYF; CDR3nt: TGCGCCAGCAGCATGGACAGACCAGGGGATGGCGAGCAGTACTTC; d_gene: .; abundance: .; j_gene: TRBJ2-7; v_gene: TRBV5-1
CDR3aa: CASSIRTGGTDTQYF; CDR3nt: TGTGCCAGCAGCATAAGGACAGGGGGCACAGATACGCAGTATTTT; d_gene: TRBD1; abundance: .; j_gene: TRBJ2-3; v_gene: TRBV6-5
CDR3aa: CASSYTGVHQPQHF; CDR3nt: TGTGCCAGCAGTTACACCGGGGTCCATCAGCCCCAGCATTTT; d_gene: .; abundance: .; j_gene: TRBJ1-5; v_gene: TRBV6-5
CDR3aa: CASSLLGGLAGYNEQFF; CDR3nt: TGTGCCAGCAGCTTATTGGGGGGACTAGCGGGCTACAATGAGCAGTTCTTC; d_gene: TRBD2; abundance: .; j_gene: TRBJ2-1; v_gene: TRBV7-2
CDR3aa: CASSLVAGTYGNEQFF; CDR3nt: TGCGCCAGCAGCTTGGTAGCAGGGACGTACGGCAATGAGCAGTTCTTC; d_gene: .; abundance: once; j_gene: TRBJ2-1; v_gene: TRBV5-1
CDR3aa: CASSLGPLMNTEAFF; CDR3nt: TGTGCCAGCAGCTTAGGGCCCCTCATGAACACTGAAGCTTTCTTT; d_gene: .; abundance: .; j_gene: TRBJ1-1; v_gene: TRBV7-2
CDR3aa: CASSLRQGASLYGYTF; CDR3nt: TGTGCCAGCAGTCTTCGACAGGGGGCGAGTCTGTATGGCTACACCTTC; d_gene: TRBD1; abundance: once; j_gene: TRBJ1-2; v_gene: TRBV6-6
CDR3aa: CASSQRGGATGELFF; CDR3nt: TGCGCCAGCAGCCAGCGGGGGGGAGCCACCGGGGAGCTGTTTTTT; d_gene: TRBD2; abundance: .; j_gene: TRBJ2-2; v_gene: TRBV4-3
CDR3aa: CASSRRQGGTGELFF; CDR3nt: TGTGCCAGCTCCCGCCGACAGGGAGGGACCGGGGAGCTGTTTTTT; d_gene: .; abundance: .; j_gene: TRBJ2-2; v_gene: TRBV18
CDR3aa: CASSLKGGIYTVRGANVLTF; CDR3nt: TGTGCCAGCAGCTTAAAGGGCGGTATTTACACCGTGAGGGGGGCCAACGTCCTGACTTTC; d_gene: .; abundance: .; j_gene: TRBJ2-6; v_gene: TRBV11-3
CDR3aa: CASSLDGSYEKLFF; CDR3nt: TGTGCCAGCAGCTTAGATGGAAGTTACGAAAAACTGTTTTTT; d_gene: .; abundance: .; j_gene: TRBJ1-4; v_gene: TRBV7-2
CDR3aa: CASSTRTGRGRPQHF; CDR3nt: TGTGCCAGCAGCACCAGGACAGGACGCGGACGGCCCCAGCATTTT; d_gene: .; abundance: .; j_gene: TRBJ1-5; v_gene: TRBV21-1
CDR3aa: CASSAVGFLSYNEQFF; CDR3nt: TGTGCCAGCAGCGCCGTGGGATTCCTCTCCTACAATGAGCAGTTCTTC; d_gene: .; abundance: .; j_gene: TRBJ2-1; v_gene: TRBV9
CDR3aa: CASSLNSRAGYTF; CDR3nt: TGTGCCAGCAGCTTAAACAGCAGAGCAGGCTACACCTTC; d_gene: .; abundance: .; j_gene: TRBJ1-2; v_gene: TRBV7-3
CDR3aa: CASSLWQGNSPLHF; CDR3nt: TGTGCCAGCAGCTTATGGCAGGGGAATTCACCCCTCCACTTT; d_gene: .; abundance: .; j_gene: TRBJ1-6; v_gene: TRBV7-3
CDR3aa: CASSRGMGTTNEKLFF; CDR3nt: TGTGCCAGCTCACGTGGTATGGGGACAACTAATGAAAAACTGTTTTTT; d_gene: .; abundance: .; j_gene: TRBJ1-4; v_gene: TRBV18
CDR3aa: CASKGIYSSYNEQFF; CDR3nt: TGTGCCAGCAAGGGGATTTATAGCTCCTACAATGAGCAGTTCTTC; d_gene: .; abundance: .; j_gene: TRBJ2-1; v_gene: TRBV27
CDR3aa: CATSGPGAETDTQYF; CDR3nt: TGTGCCACCAGTGGTCCAGGGGCGGAAACAGATACGCAGTATTTT; d_gene: .; abundance: .; j_gene: TRBJ2-3; v_gene: TRBV24-1
CDR3aa: CASSPPGPSTQYF; CDR3nt: TGTGCCAGCAGCCCACCGGGACCATCGACCCAGTACTTC; d_gene: .; abundance: .; j_gene: TRBJ2-5; v_gene: TRBV2
CDR3aa: CASSEGQGLSYYEQYF; CDR3nt: TGTGCCAGCAGTGAAGGCCAGGGCCTAAGTTACTACGAGCAGTACTTC; d_gene: .; abundance: .; j_gene: TRBJ2-7; v_gene: TRBV2
CDR3aa: CASSPLIAQGYSDTQYF; CDR3nt: TGTGCCAGCTCACCACTGATTGCACAGGGGTATTCAGATACGCAGTATTTT; d_gene: TRBD1; abundance: .; j_gene: TRBJ2-3; v_gene: TRBV18
CDR3aa: CASSAATRDEQFF; CDR3nt: TGTGCCAGCAGCGCAGCAACCAGGGATGAGCAGTTCTTC; d_gene: .; abundance: .; j_gene: TRBJ2-1; v_gene: TRBV5-4
CDR3aa: CASRVQDTQYF; CDR3nt: TGCGCCAGCAGGGTCCAAGATACGCAGTATTTT; d_gene: .; abundance: .; j_gene: TRBJ2-3; v_gene: TRBV5-1
CDR3aa: CASSFPGEIGKLFF; CDR3nt: TGTGCCAGCAGTTTCCCCGGAGAGATAGGAAAACTGTTTTTT; d_gene: .; abundance: .; j_gene: TRBJ1-4; v_gene: TRBV28
CDR3aa: CASSLAQGYTEAFF; CDR3nt: TGTGCCAGCAGCTTGGCCCAGGGGTACACTGAAGCTTTCTTT; d_gene: .; abundance: few; j_gene: TRBJ1-1; v_gene: TRBV5-8
CDR3aa: CASSIGTGHTGELFF; CDR3nt: TGTGCCAGTAGTATCGGGACAGGGCACACCGGGGAGCTGTTTTTT; d_gene: TRBD1; abundance: .; j_gene: TRBJ2-2; v_gene: TRBV19
CDR3aa: CASSYGGVGYTF; CDR3nt: TGTGCCAGCAGTTACGGTGGGGTTGGCTACACCTTC; d_gene: .; abundance: .; j_gene: TRBJ1-2; v_gene: TRBV6-5
CDR3aa: CASSLEGVGGYEQYF; CDR3nt: TGTGCCAGCAGCTTAGAGGGGGTCGGGGGCTACGAGCAGTACTTC; d_gene: .; abundance: once; j_gene: TRBJ2-7; v_gene: TRBV7-2
CDR3aa: CASSRAYSNQPQHF; CDR3nt: TGTGCCAGCAGCAGGGCCTATAGCAATCAGCCCCAGCATTTT; d_gene: .; abundance: .; j_gene: TRBJ1-5; v_gene: TRBV3-1/TRBV3-2
CDR3aa: CASSLSVSSYNEQFF; CDR3nt: TGTGCCAGCAGCTTATCCGTGAGCTCCTACAATGAGCAGTTCTTC; d_gene: .; abundance: .; j_gene: TRBJ2-1; v_gene: TRBV7-3
CDR3aa: CASRSYMEVSQPQHF; CDR3nt: TGTGCCAGCAGGAGTTACATGGAAGTCAGTCAGCCCCAGCATTTT; d_gene: .; abundance: .; j_gene: TRBJ1-5; v_gene: TRBV27
CDR3aa: CASSLTRNQPQHF; CDR3nt: TGTGCCAGCAGCTTAACGAGGAATCAGCCCCAGCATTTT; d_gene: .; abundance: .; j_gene: TRBJ1-5; v_gene: TRBV7-8
CDR3aa: CASSQERRNTIYF; CDR3nt: TGCGCCAGCAGCCAAGAGCGGAGAAACACCATATATTTT; d_gene: .; abundance: .; j_gene: TRBJ1-3; v_gene: TRBV4-3
CDR3aa: CASSLMTAYGYTF; CDR3nt: TGTGCCAGCAGCTTAATGACAGCGTATGGCTACACCTTC; d_gene: .; abundance: .; j_gene: TRBJ1-2; v_gene: TRBV7-2
CDR3aa: CASSQVGGGADTQYF; CDR3nt: TGTGCCAGCAGCCAAGTGGGAGGGGGGGCAGATACGCAGTATTTT; d_gene: .; abundance: .; j_gene: TRBJ2-3; v_gene: TRBV3-1/TRBV3-2
CDR3aa: CSARDSGASYF; CDR3nt: TGCAGTGCTAGAGATTCGGGCGCCTCGTACTTC; d_gene: .; abundance: once; j_gene: TRBJ2-7; v_gene: TRBV20-1
CDR3aa: CASSLAPTNYGYTF; CDR3nt: TGCGCCAGCAGCTTGGCGCCGACTAACTATGGCTACACCTTC; d_gene: .; abundance: .; j_gene: TRBJ1-2; v_gene: TRBV5-1
CDR3aa: CASSQMGSGTGDEKLFF; CDR3nt: TGCGCCAGCAGCCAGATGGGATCCGGGACAGGGGATGAAAAACTGTTTTTT; d_gene: TRBD1; abundance: .; j_gene: TRBJ1-4; v_gene: TRBV4-1
CDR3aa: CASSWSGSGNTIYF; CDR3nt: TGTGCCAGCAGCTGGTCAGGGTCTGGAAACACCATATATTTT; d_gene: .; abundance: .; j_gene: TRBJ1-3; v_gene: TRBV7-2